A single sample gave rise to the 15 T cell receptor beta chains below, sequenced in a study of blood T cell repertoires in COVID-19. Clones were sequenced by immunoSEQ multiplex PCR, and TCRdb holds only the in-frame ones, with some missing. Of about 270,000 clones listed, 70% to 90% are singletons. Specimen: peripheral blood. The receptors were gathered from a woman aged 25 to 39 with COVID-19, enrolled during active disease.

This clone has more than one count but fewer than ten. This chain links TRBV2 with TRBJ1-5, with D perhaps matching TRBD1 (5 bases). Germline V gives CDR1 SNHLY, CDR2 FYNNEI. The CDR3 consists of 15 residues. Deletions cut 1 base from V and 5 bases from J, with 12 bases between. CDR3 nucleotide sequence: TGTGCCAGCAGTGAAGACAGGTTCATGTATCAGCCCCAGCATTTT. It specifies CASSEDRFMYQPQHF.

This sequence joins TRBV24-1 and TRBJ2-4; 9 bases agree with TRBD1. The CDR3 loop spans 12 amino acids. V gave up 5 bases and J gave up 8 bases; unmatched junction bases: 0. Germline V gene data show CDR1 as KGHDR and CDR2 as SFDVKD. The CDR3, as DNA: TGTGCCACCAGTGGGACAGGGGACATTCAGTACTTC. This codes for CATSGTGDIQYF.

DNA for the CDR3: TGTGCCAGCGCGAATTCCAGGGGAAATGAGCAGTTCTTC. Its translation is CASANSRGNEQFF. V is TRBV2 and J is TRBJ2-1; D might be TRBD1 (6 bases). Looked up from germline, CDR1 is SNHLY and CDR2 is FYNNEI. V lost 8 bases to trimming and J lost 7 bases, with 15 bases between them. There are 13 residues in the CDR3.

This chain links TRBV11-2 with TRBJ2-1; TRBD2 matches 11 bases. CDR1 SGHAT and CDR2 FQNNGV come from the germline V gene. J was trimmed by 3 bases and V by 5 bases; bases with no gene match: 9. The CDR3 consists of 17 residues. This CDR3 reads CASSPGLAGGLYNEQFF. The CDR3 DNA reads TGTGCCAGCAGCCCTGGGCTAGCGGGGGGCCTCTACAATGAGCAGTTCTTC.

This clone was seen only once. This chain links TRBV2 with TRBJ2-5; D gene ambiguous. V lost 6 bases to trimming and J lost 2 bases, with 13 bases between them. The CDR3 spans 14 residues. The germline gives CDR1 SNHLY, CDR2 FYNNEI. CDR3 sequence (DNA): TGTGCCAGCAGGCTCGTTGGGCAGCAAGAGACCCAGTACTTC. This encodes CASRLVGQQETQYF.

The V and J genes are TRBV21-1 and TRBJ2-7; the table names TRBD2, a call not compared with the DNA. TRBV21-1 is classified as a pseudogene. The CDR3 has 19 amino acids. CDR3 residues: CASSTRLHSWVRESYEQYF. DNA of the CDR3: TGTGCCAGCAGCACCCGCCTCCACAGCTGGGTCCGGGAGTCCTACGAGCAGTACTTC.

This rearrangement joins TRBV6-6 to TRBJ1-2, with 9 bases fitting TRBD1. Looked up from germline, CDR1 is MNHNY and CDR2 is SVGAGI (reference sequence). With 5 bases clipped from V and 1 base from J, the junction kept 11 bases outside the gene matches. The CDR3 spans 17 residues. DNA of the CDR3: TGTGCCAGCAGTCGACATACCGACAGGGGGAGTAACTATGGCTACACCTTC. Amino acid sequence: CASSRHTDRGSNYGYTF.

The chain is built from TRBV9 and TRBJ1-6; TRBD1 aligns across 7 bases. The germline CDR1 and CDR2 sequences are SGDLS and YYNGEE. The CDR3 sequence is 15 residues long. J was trimmed by 9 bases and V by 0 bases; bases with no gene match: 6. CDR3 sequence reads: CASSVGRQGSSPLHF. For the CDR3, the DNA is TGTGCCAGCAGCGTAGGCAGACAGGGATCTTCACCCCTCCACTTT.

This chain links TRBV28 with TRBJ1-3; D is uncertain. The V and J ends lost 7 bases and 1 base respectively, with 14 bases between them. CDR3 length: 15 amino acids. In germline, CDR1 is MDHEN, CDR2 SYDVKM. Here the CDR3 reads CASNSWEGSGNTIYF. CDR3 DNA: TGTGCCAGCAATAGTTGGGAGGGTTCTGGAAACACCATATATTTT.

This clone was recorded a few times. V usage is TRBV5-5 and J usage is TRBJ2-7; TRBD1 aligns across 9 bases. The CDR3 consists of 15 residues. The ends lost 0 bases at V and 6 bases at J; junction bases unmatched: 7. Germline CDR1 reads SGHKS; CDR2 reads YYEKEE (reference sequence). CDR3 residues: CASSLVGQGGSEQYF. DNA for the CDR3: TGTGCCAGCAGCTTGGTGGGACAGGGTGGTTCCGAGCAGTACTTC. Based on the CDR3 plus reference TRBV5-5 and TRBJ2-7, the full variable domain is DAGVTQSPTHLIKTRGQQVTLRCSPISGHKSVSWYQQVLGQGPQFIFQYYEKEERGRGNFPDRFSARQFPNYSSELNVNALLLGDSALYLCASSLVGQGGSEQYFGPGTRLTVT.

V and J are TRBV9 and TRBJ2-2; the match to TRBD2 covers 8 bases. The ends lost 6 bases at V and 7 bases at J; junction bases unmatched: 11. The CDR3 has 15 residues. Per germline, CDR1 SGDLS and CDR2 YYNGEE. The chain's CDR3 is CASTPLSGILGELFF. The CDR3 nucleotides read TGTGCCAGCACCCCCCTTAGCGGGATTCTCGGGGAGCTGTTTTTT.

V and J are TRBV27 and TRBJ2-7, with TRBD1 matching over 12 bases. The CDR3 has 15 residues. Trimming took 8 bases from V and 4 from J; bases not matched to a gene: 9. The germline CDR1 and CDR2 sequences are MNHEY and SMNVEV (reference sequence). The CDR3 coding sequence is TGTGCCAGCGCCACTCCGGGACAGGGGGCTTACGAGCAGTACTTC. This translates into CASATPGQGAYEQYF.

The chain employs TRBV30 and TRBJ1-2, with 8 positions matching TRBD1. Per germline, CDR1 GTSNPN and CDR2 SVGIG (reference sequence). The CDR3 runs to 12 residues. J gave up 6 bases and V 3 bases, and 3 bases lay outside the gene matches. The CDR3 protein is CAWSWTGNGYTF. The CDR3 DNA is TGTGCCTGGAGCTGGACAGGGAATGGCTACACCTTC.

J is TRBJ2-1 and V is TRBV30, with D possibly being TRBD2 (5 bases). The CDR3 totals 13 residues. V was clipped by 4 bases and J by 6 bases, with 13 bases between them. Per germline, CDR1 GTSNPN and CDR2 SVGIG (reference sequence). As DNA, the CDR3 is TGTGCCTGGACCCTACTAGAGGGCAATGAGCAGTTCTTC. This gives the protein CAWTLLEGNEQFF.

This clone was seen a handful of times. The chain combines TRBV19 with TRBJ2-5; possible D gene TRBD2, 5 bases. The CDR3 is 16 residues long. Germline V gene sequence: CDR1 LNHDA, CDR2 SQIVND (reference sequence). The V and J ends lost 2 bases and 5 bases respectively, with 18 bases between them. In DNA form, the CDR3 reads TGTGCCAGTAGTATAAGGACTCCTGGGTCGCGGGAGACCCAGTACTTC. This encodes CASSIRTPGSRETQYF.